This TCR beta chain was sequenced in a study of T cell repertoires in aging, cancer and after chemotherapy. Study summary: Donor ages fell into six groups from 30 or younger up to 70 or older. Over several months to years, re-sampled healthy donor repertoires clearly shared clones. Study conclusions and caveats: In healthy donors, age-related TCR diversity loss mainly reflected lost richness.

Rearranged V-D-J TRB sequences were amplified with a mixed TRB-A/B primer pool. A single record per CDR3 protein comes from TCRdb applying MiXCR to the multiplex PCR reads. The sample lists 15,000 or so distinct CDR3 sequences; 20% to 25% were seen once. The template was genomic DNA from peripheral blood, not RNA. The CDR3 loop spans 16 amino acids. The germline V gene encodes CDR1 SEHNR and CDR2 FQNEAQ (reference sequence). As for this clonotype: What it recognizes is unknown.

The sample taken for sequencing was blood. The source is a human donor in good health. This rearrangement joins TRBV7-9 to TRBJ2-6; 11 bases line up with TRBD2. CDR3 sequence reads: CAGGGTSGAGANVLTF. DNA of the CDR3: TGTGCGGGGGGGGGGACTAGCGGTGCTGGGGCCAACGTCCTGACTTTC.